Listed below are T cell receptor beta chains from one sample, sequenced in a study of OX40 agonist ivuxolimab in advanced cancers. The table came from immunoSEQ multiplex PCR; TCRdb's copy has only in-frame clones and leaves some out. The sample holds 55,000 to 70,000 clones, 75% to 85% seen once. This sample comprised CD4+ or CD8+ T cells sorted from blood, obtained in a trial of the OX40 agonist ivuxolimab. All receptors come from an adult with an advanced solid tumor such as melanoma, head and neck, liver or kidney cancer. CDR3s include the opening cysteine and the closing phenylalanine or tryptophan. A D gene is named only where the DNA matches it firmly. The listing skips clone size in some rows; elsewhere it reads once, few, many or a size class.

cdr3_nt: TGTGCCAGTAGTATGAGGACCCAGTCGGGGGACAGGGCCTACGAGCAGTACTTC
cdr3_aa: CASSMRTQSGDRAYEQYF
d_call: TRBD1
v_call: TRBV19
j_call: TRBJ2-7
clone_size: -

cdr3_nt: TGTGCCAGCAGCGGGGGGGGCGGCCTAAGCTCCTACAATGAGCAGTTCTTC
cdr3_aa: CASSGGGGLSSYNEQFF
d_call: -
v_call: TRBV11-3
j_call: TRBJ2-1
clone_size: -

cdr3_nt: TGTGCCAGCAAAGCTCAGCCCGCAACTAATGAAAAACTGTTTTTT
cdr3_aa: CASKAQPATNEKLFF
d_call: -
v_call: TRBV7-2
j_call: TRBJ1-4
clone_size: -

cdr3_nt: TGTGCCAGCAGCTTCCCAACGGGCTCTGGAGCCAACGTCCTGACTTTC
cdr3_aa: CASSFPTGSGANVLTF
d_call: -
v_call: TRBV7-9
j_call: TRBJ2-6
clone_size: many

cdr3_nt: TGTGCCAGTAGTTCGAGCGGGGTAGAGACCCAGTACTTC
cdr3_aa: CASSSSGVETQYF
d_call: TRBD2
v_call: TRBV19
j_call: TRBJ2-5
clone_size: -

cdr3_nt: TGTGCCAGCAGTGAGATGACGGGGGCTTTCTTT
cdr3_aa: CASSEMTGAFF
d_call: -
v_call: TRBV6-1
j_call: TRBJ1-1
clone_size: -

cdr3_nt: TGTGCCAGCAGCCAAGAAGGGAGGGGGCAAGAGACCCAGTACTTC
cdr3_aa: CASSQEGRGQETQYF
d_call: -
v_call: TRBV4-2
j_call: TRBJ2-5
clone_size: -

cdr3_nt: TGTGCCAGCGAGCCCGGGACAGGGTACGGTGGTGGCTACACCTTC
cdr3_aa: CASEPGTGYGGGYTF
d_call: TRBD1
v_call: TRBV9
j_call: TRBJ1-2
clone_size: -

cdr3_nt: TGTGCCTGGAGTGGGGTCGGTCTAGCGGGGGGAAATGAGCAGTTCTTC
cdr3_aa: CAWSGVGLAGGNEQFF
d_call: TRBD2
v_call: TRBV30
j_call: TRBJ2-1
clone_size: -

cdr3_nt: TGTGCCAGCAGCCCCTATGGGGGGGCGAACACCGGGGAGCTGTTTTTT
cdr3_aa: CASSPYGGANTGELFF
d_call: TRBD2
v_call: TRBV7-7
j_call: TRBJ2-2
clone_size: -

cdr3_nt: TGTGCCAGCAGTGAGTCAGGGTTAGGCACTGAAGCTTTCTTT
cdr3_aa: CASSESGLGTEAFF
d_call: -
v_call: TRBV6-1
j_call: TRBJ1-1
clone_size: -

cdr3_nt: TGTGCCAGCAGTGAATCGGATTATGTGGGTGGCTACACCTTC
cdr3_aa: CASSESDYVGGYTF
d_call: -
v_call: TRBV6-1
j_call: TRBJ1-2
clone_size: -

cdr3_nt: TGTGCCAGCAGCTTAGGAGGGGTCTCTGGAAACACCATATATTTT
cdr3_aa: CASSLGGVSGNTIYF
d_call: -
v_call: TRBV11-2
j_call: TRBJ1-3
clone_size: -

cdr3_nt: TGCGCCAGCAGCTTGGCCTTCTCGAAGAACACTGAAGCTTTCTTT
cdr3_aa: CASSLAFSKNTEAFF
d_call: -
v_call: TRBV5-1
j_call: TRBJ1-1
clone_size: once

cdr3_nt: TGTGCCAGCAGCTTGGGGAGGGTAGTTAGTTCACCCCTCCACTTT
cdr3_aa: CASSLGRVVSSPLHF
d_call: -
v_call: TRBV5-4
j_call: TRBJ1-6
clone_size: -

cdr3_nt: TGTGCCAGCTCCCTGAAAGCGGGGAAGTCAGAGACCCAGTACTTC
cdr3_aa: CASSLKAGKSETQYF
d_call: TRBD2
v_call: TRBV6-5
j_call: TRBJ2-5
clone_size: -

cdr3_nt: TGTGCCAGCAGCCTTCTAGCGGGGGGGCAAGATACGCAGTATTTT
cdr3_aa: CASSLLAGGQDTQYF
d_call: TRBD2
v_call: TRBV11-2
j_call: TRBJ2-3
clone_size: -

cdr3_nt: TGTGCCAGCAGCCCCATAGCGACAGGCTACGAGCAGTACTTC
cdr3_aa: CASSPIATGYEQYF
d_call: -
v_call: TRBV7-7
j_call: TRBJ2-7
clone_size: -

cdr3_nt: TGTGCCAGCAGCCCTGGACAGGCTGCCACCCACGAGCAGTACTTC
cdr3_aa: CASSPGQAATHEQYF
d_call: TRBD1
v_call: TRBV7-9
j_call: TRBJ2-7
clone_size: once

cdr3_nt: TGTGCCAGCGGGACCAGACAAGACTATGGCTACACCTTC
cdr3_aa: CASGTRQDYGYTF
d_call: -
v_call: TRBV28
j_call: TRBJ1-2
clone_size: -

cdr3_nt: TGTGCCACCAGGGTTTATAGCAATCAGCCCCAGCATTTT
cdr3_aa: CATRVYSNQPQHF
d_call: -
v_call: TRBV6-5
j_call: TRBJ1-5
clone_size: -

cdr3_nt: TGCGCCAGCAGCCCTAGGCTGGGACAGGGACAAGAGACCCAGTACTTC
cdr3_aa: CASSPRLGQGQETQYF
d_call: TRBD1
v_call: TRBV5-1
j_call: TRBJ2-5
clone_size: -

cdr3_nt: TGTGCCAGCAGGGCCTTACAGGGCAATTCAGATACGCAGTATTTT
cdr3_aa: CASRALQGNSDTQYF
d_call: -
v_call: TRBV6-5
j_call: TRBJ2-3
clone_size: -

cdr3_nt: TGTGCCAGCAGTGAATTGAAGCTAGCGGGGGGACTCCAAGAGACCCAGTACTTC
cdr3_aa: CASSELKLAGGLQETQYF
d_call: TRBD2
v_call: TRBV25-1
j_call: TRBJ2-5
clone_size: -

cdr3_nt: TGCGCCAGCAGCTTAAGTACCGGGACAGGGGCCTACGAGCAGTACTTC
cdr3_aa: CASSLSTGTGAYEQYF
d_call: TRBD1
v_call: TRBV5-1
j_call: TRBJ2-7
clone_size: once

cdr3_nt: TGTGCCACAAGGGGACAGATAGATGAAAAACTGTTTTTT
cdr3_aa: CATRGQIDEKLFF
d_call: TRBD1
v_call: TRBV19
j_call: TRBJ1-4
clone_size: -

cdr3_nt: TGTGCCAGCAGTGAAGCGGAATGGGACAGCCAAACCTTC
cdr3_aa: CASSEAEWDSQTF
d_call: TRBD1
v_call: TRBV6-1
j_call: TRBJ1-2
clone_size: -

cdr3_nt: TGCGCCAGCAGCTTGAGCGGGGGAGGAGTCGGGGAGCTGTTTTTT
cdr3_aa: CASSLSGGGVGELFF
d_call: TRBD2
v_call: TRBV5-1
j_call: TRBJ2-2
clone_size: -

cdr3_nt: TGTGCCAGCAGTGATTCCCTGCTTAGCAATCAGCCCCAGCATTTT
cdr3_aa: CASSDSLLSNQPQHF
d_call: -
v_call: TRBV6-1
j_call: TRBJ1-5
clone_size: -

cdr3_nt: TGTGCCAGCAGCTTAGGCGGGTCGGGTAATTCACCCCTCCACTTT
cdr3_aa: CASSLGGSGNSPLHF
d_call: -
v_call: TRBV13
j_call: TRBJ1-6
clone_size: few

cdr3_nt: TGCGCCAGCAGTTTTCCCCTAGGAGGCGAGCAGTACTTC
cdr3_aa: CASSFPLGGEQYF
d_call: -
v_call: TRBV23-1
j_call: TRBJ2-7
clone_size: -

cdr3_nt: TGTGCCAGCAGCCCTGGGGTAGGCACAGATACGCAGTATTTT
cdr3_aa: CASSPGVGTDTQYF
d_call: -
v_call: TRBV7-9
j_call: TRBJ2-3
clone_size: -

cdr3_nt: TGTGCCAGCAGCTCTTGGACTAGCGGGCGCGAGGCGACCCAGTACTTC
cdr3_aa: CASSSWTSGREATQYF
d_call: TRBD2
v_call: TRBV7-2
j_call: TRBJ2-5
clone_size: -

cdr3_nt: TGTGCCAGCAGTGAAGCCCCTACGACAGGGTACACCGGGGAGCTGTTTTTT
cdr3_aa: CASSEAPTTGYTGELFF
d_call: TRBD1
v_call: TRBV25-1
j_call: TRBJ2-2
clone_size: -

cdr3_nt: TGTGCCAGCGGACTGGGGGGGAGGACTGAAGCTTTCTTT
cdr3_aa: CASGLGGRTEAFF
d_call: -
v_call: TRBV14
j_call: TRBJ1-1
clone_size: -

cdr3_nt: TGTGCCAGCAGGGGGACAGGCCACTACGAGCAGTACTTC
cdr3_aa: CASRGTGHYEQYF
d_call: TRBD1
v_call: TRBV6-5
j_call: TRBJ2-7
clone_size: -

cdr3_nt: TGTGCCAGCAGCAGCATCAGGGAGGCAGATACGCAGTATTTT
cdr3_aa: CASSSIREADTQYF
d_call: -
v_call: TRBV11-3
j_call: TRBJ2-3
clone_size: -

cdr3_nt: TGTGCCAGCAGCTTCGGGTCCCTGGGTTCCTTCTCTGGGGCCAACGTCCTGACTTTC
cdr3_aa: CASSFGSLGSFSGANVLTF
d_call: -
v_call: TRBV11-2
j_call: TRBJ2-6
clone_size: -

cdr3_nt: TGTGCCAGCGGTACCCGGGACAGTAACACTGAAGCTTTCTTT
cdr3_aa: CASGTRDSNTEAFF
d_call: TRBD1
v_call: TRBV6-1
j_call: TRBJ1-1
clone_size: -

cdr3_nt: TGTGCCAGCAGTGAAACCAGCGGGGGGGCCATTGAGCAGTTCTTC
cdr3_aa: CASSETSGGAIEQFF
d_call: TRBD2
v_call: TRBV6-1
j_call: TRBJ2-1
clone_size: -

cdr3_nt: TGTGCCTGGAGTGGCAGGGGGAACACTGAAGCTTTCTTT
cdr3_aa: CAWSGRGNTEAFF
d_call: -
v_call: TRBV30
j_call: TRBJ1-1
clone_size: -

cdr3_nt: TGTGCCAGCAGTGAAGCGCTCGGGAATGAAAAACTGTTTTTT
cdr3_aa: CASSEALGNEKLFF
d_call: -
v_call: TRBV6-1
j_call: TRBJ1-4
clone_size: few

cdr3_nt: TGTGCCAGCAGCTTAGTCCGTGTTTACCAAGAGACCCAGTACTTC
cdr3_aa: CASSLVRVYQETQYF
d_call: -
v_call: TRBV11-2
j_call: TRBJ2-5
clone_size: -

cdr3_nt: TGTGCCAGCAGCTTAGGTCCGGGCAGGGGGCCTGGGGCCAACGTCCTGACTTTC
cdr3_aa: CASSLGPGRGPGANVLTF
d_call: TRBD1
v_call: TRBV11-3
j_call: TRBJ2-6
clone_size: few

cdr3_nt: TGTGCCAGTAGTATGGCCCCGGGGAAACTGTTTTTT
cdr3_aa: CASSMAPGKLFF
d_call: -
v_call: TRBV19
j_call: TRBJ1-4
clone_size: -